Listed here are 17 T cell receptor beta chains from one sample, sequenced in a study of blood T cells in healthy people across ages. A J-beta primer mix and a sample-barcoded 5' primer were used in a second PCR of about 7 to 12 cycles. MiXCR, applied by TCRdb to the 5' RACE reads, yields one record per CDR3 protein. This table has some 1,800,000 distinct CDR3 sequences, about two fifths appearing once. Sequencing was carried out using blood. Receptor source: a human donor in good health.

This clonotype was detected only a few times. The DNA of the CDR3 is TGTGCCAGCAGCTTGAGGTTTGAAGCTTTCTTT. Encoded protein: CASSLRFEAFF. The chain links TRBV7-2 to TRBJ1-1; D call uncertain. V was trimmed by 3 bases and J by 7 bases, leaving 6 bases between them. Germline V lookup: CDR1 SGHTA, CDR2 FQGNSA. CDR3 length: 11 amino acids. The full variable domain, rest sourced from reference TRBV7-2 and TRBJ1-1, is GAGVSQSPSNKVTEKGKDVELRCDPISGHTALYWYRQSLGQGLEFLIYFQGNSAPDKSGLPSDRFSAERTGGSVSTLTIQRTQQEDSAVYLCASSLRFEAFFGQGTRLTVV.

V is TRBV14 and J is TRBJ1-5, with D possibly matching TRBD1 (6 bases). This CDR3 is built from 20 residues. Germline V gene sequence: CDR1 SGHDN, CDR2 FVKESK. With 4 bases removed from V and 0 bases from J, the gap between germline ends came to 25 bases. The CDR3 here is CASSRPLRGADDYSNQPQHF. The CDR3 DNA reads TGTGCCAGCAGCCGCCCCCTCCGGGGGGCGGATGATTATAGCAATCAGCCCCAGCATTTT.

The CDR3 sequence: CAISEPDLAGTEAFF. CDR3 in DNA: TGTGCCATCAGTGAGCCGGACTTAGCAGGCACTGAAGCTTTCTTT. J is TRBJ1-1 and V is TRBV10-3; D is ambiguous. This CDR3 region has 15 residues. Trimming left V 2 bases short and J 4 bases short, with 14 bases between. Germline V gene sequence: CDR1 ENHRY, CDR2 SYGVKD.

The rearrangement joins TRBV24-1 to TRBJ1-2; TRBD1 aligns across 9 bases. CDR1 and CDR2 from the germline V gene are KGHDR and SFDVKD. The junction had 6 bases not matched to a gene; V was cut back by 3 bases and J by 5 bases. CDR3 length: 15 amino acids. CDR3 amino acids: CATSDGGTGRYGYTF. DNA for the CDR3: TGTGCCACCAGTGATGGAGGGACAGGGAGGTATGGCTACACCTTC.

CDR3 nucleotides: TGTGCCAGCAGCCAAATGGGGGGCACTAATGAAAAACTGTTTTTT. Translated, it gives CASSQMGGTNEKLFF. The chain joins TRBV2 to TRBJ1-4; a weak D match, TRBD1 (6 bases). This CDR3 is 15 amino acids long. Germline CDR1 reads SNHLY; CDR2 reads FYNNEI. Trimming left V 6 bases short and J 2 bases short, with 13 bases between.

This chain uses TRBV7-2 with TRBJ2-7; D may be TRBD2 (6 bases). The end of the DNA aligns better with TRBJ2-5, so the J call may be wrong. CDR1 is SGHTA and CDR2 is FQGNSA in the germline V gene. The CDR3 is 17 amino acids. CDR3 in DNA: TGTGCCAGCAGCTTCATAGGGCGGCTAGCCCGGGGGGAGACCCAGTACTTC. Translation: CASSFIGRLARGETQYF.

In this sample, this clonotype turned up a few times. This chain joins TRBV28 and TRBJ1-6, with 10 bases aligning to TRBD1. Germline V gene data show CDR1 as MDHEN and CDR2 as SYDVKM. The CDR3 runs to 12 residues. V lost 10 bases and J lost 8; bases outside the gene matches: 2. The CDR3 DNA sequence: TGTGCCACTGGACAGGGGGATTCACCCCTCCACTTT. Translating it yields CATGQGDSPLHF.

DNA for the CDR3: TGCAGTGCTAGCGCCCCCCTAACTTTAAATTCCTACAATGAGCAGTTCTTC. As protein: CSASAPLTLNSYNEQFF. J is TRBJ2-1 and V is TRBV20-1, with D hard to call. Trimming stripped 3 bases from V and 1 base from J, with 19 bases between. CDR1 is DFQATT and CDR2 is SNEGSKA in the germline V gene (reference sequence). The CDR3 is made up of 17 amino acids.

Details on this clonotype: The junction departs from germline at one end; a sequencing error may be responsible. The chain has TRBV11-1 and TRBJ1-5; 11 bases are a match to TRBD1. CDR3 length: 22 amino acids. Germline-derived CDR1 and CDR2 are SGHAT and FQDESV (reference sequence). CDR3 residues: CASSLVGRGTGGSRYSNQPQHF. The CDR3 coding sequence is TGTGCCAGTAGCTTAGTGGGGCGCGGGACAGGGGGTTCCCGTTATAGCAATCAGCCCCAGCATTTT.

This sequence joins TRBV20-1 and TRBJ1-5; a weak D match, TRBD1 (6 bases). CDR1 is DFQATT, CDR2 SNEGSKA, per germline (reference sequence). Trimming left V 0 bases short and J 7 bases short, with 19 bases between. CDR3 length: 16 amino acids. In DNA form, the CDR3 reads TGCAGTGCTAGAGATGCCCACAGGGAAGGCGACCAGCCCCAGCATTTT. It specifies CSARDAHREGDQPQHF.

The chain joins TRBV10-3 to TRBJ1-6; D is possibly TRBD1 (5 bases). This CDR3 comprises 14 residues. Trimming took off 2 bases at V and 10 bases at J, with 12 bases between the two ends. The V gene's germline CDR1 is ENHRY and CDR2 SYGVKD. DNA of the CDR3: TGTGCCATCAGTGAGAAGCAGGGAGTCTCACCCCTCCACTTT. Its translation: CAISEKQGVSPLHF.

The J gene is TRBJ2-7, the V gene TRBV4-1; weak D call: TRBD2 (5 bases). The CDR3 extends over 16 amino acids. Germline V gives CDR1 MGHRA, CDR2 YSYEKL. V dropped 0 bases and J dropped 5 bases, with 17 bases sitting between them. The DNA of the CDR3 is TGCGCCAGCAGCCAAGAACAGCTAGCTTATGCAGACGAGCAGTACTTC. As protein: CASSQEQLAYADEQYF.

This chain joins TRBV12-3 or TRBV12-4 and TRBJ2-1, with D maybe TRBD2 (5 bases). CDR3 length: 15 amino acids. V lost 4 bases to trimming and J lost 11 bases, with 21 bases between them. The DNA of the CDR3 is TGTGCCAGCAGTTCCCAGGATTTCCTTGAGGGTAAGCAGTTCTTC. Translation gives CASSSQDFLEGKQFF.

This clonotype was seen a few times. This sequence joins TRBV2 and TRBJ2-7, with TRBD2 identical over 12 bases. The junction had 2 bases not matched to a gene; V was cut back by 8 bases and J by 3 bases. Germline assignment: CDR1 SNHLY and CDR2 FYNNEI. The CDR3 length is 13 residues. The CDR3 here is CASGLAGFYEQYF. Written as DNA, the CDR3 is TGTGCCAGCGGACTAGCGGGGTTCTACGAGCAGTACTTC.

The table lists this clonotype with a few counts. The rearrangement joins TRBV7-3 to TRBJ2-5; 12 bases match TRBD2. Trimming removed 5 bases from V and 2 bases from J; junction bases left unmatched: 9. There are 17 residues in the CDR3. Germline V gene data show CDR1 as SGHTA and CDR2 as FQGTGA. The DNA of the CDR3 is TGTGCCAGCAGCCCAGGGGGACTAGCGGGTTTTCAAGAGACCCAGTACTTC. Protein sequence: CASSPGGLAGFQETQYF.

The chain employs TRBV4-3 and TRBJ2-1; TRBD1 agrees at 7 bases. Germline lookup yields CDR1 LGHNA and CDR2 YSLEER. The ends lost 0 bases at V and 3 bases at J; junction bases unmatched: 14. The CDR3 spans 19 residues. The CDR3 region is CASSQDWTGLTSDYNEQFF. In nucleotides, the CDR3 is TGCGCCAGCAGCCAAGATTGGACAGGATTAACTTCGGACTACAATGAGCAGTTCTTC.

CDR3 region: CASRNSGGVYEQYF. The CDR3 nucleotides are TGTGCCAGTCGAAATTCTGGAGGGGTCTACGAGCAGTACTTC. J is TRBJ2-7 and V is TRBV6-2 or TRBV6-3, with D possibly TRBD2 on 6 matching bases. The V end lost 9 bases, the J end lost 3 bases, and 18 bases lay between the germline ends. This CDR3 is built from 14 residues. Germline V lookup: CDR1 MNHEY, CDR2 SVGEGT.